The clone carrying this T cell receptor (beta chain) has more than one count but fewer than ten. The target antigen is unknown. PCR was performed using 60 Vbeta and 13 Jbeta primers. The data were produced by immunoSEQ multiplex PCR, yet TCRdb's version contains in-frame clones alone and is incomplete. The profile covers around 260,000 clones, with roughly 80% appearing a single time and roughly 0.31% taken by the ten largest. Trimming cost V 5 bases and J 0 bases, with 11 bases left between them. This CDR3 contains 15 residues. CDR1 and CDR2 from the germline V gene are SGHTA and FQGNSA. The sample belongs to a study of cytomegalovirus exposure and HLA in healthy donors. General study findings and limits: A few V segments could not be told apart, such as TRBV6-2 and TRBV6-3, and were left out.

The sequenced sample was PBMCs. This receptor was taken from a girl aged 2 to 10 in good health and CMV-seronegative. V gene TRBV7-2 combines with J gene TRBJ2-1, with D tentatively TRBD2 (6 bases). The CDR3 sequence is CASSGTTSSYNEQFF. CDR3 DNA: TGTGCCAGCAGCGGGACGACTAGCTCCTACAATGAGCAGTTCTTC.